This note documents a single T cell receptor (beta chain) sequence. Its target is not known. In germline, CDR1 is WSHSY, CDR2 SAAADI. Trimming removed 3 bases at V and 4 bases at J, with 9 bases between. This CDR3 contains 14 residues. This sample is drawn from a study of cytomegalovirus exposure and HLA in healthy donors. Regarding the study as a whole: Equally common other TCR beta chains were less clonally expanded than HLA-associated ones, a later analysis found. Later work associated roughly 17,000 TCR beta sequences with HLA alleles at 0.05 false discovery rate. Later work found most CMV-associated TCR beta chains apparently HLA-restricted. Among TCR sequences, most were rare, though some public TCRs appeared in many donors.

PCR primers comprised 60 Vbeta and 13 Jbeta primers. The protocol was immunoSEQ multiplex PCR, while the TCRdb copy is restricted to in-frame clones and leaves out a portion. The sample table sets out over 75,000 clones. The genes are TRBV10-2 and TRBJ2-2; D possibly corresponds to TRBD1 (5 bases). Sequencing was done on a sample of PBMCs. This clonotype originated in a man between 45 and 60 years old in good health and CMV-seronegative. The CDR3 spells CASSDRVVTGELFF. In nucleotides, the CDR3 is TGCGCCAGCAGTGACAGGGTGGTCACCGGGGAGCTGTTTTTT.